The rows below give T cell receptor beta chains drawn from one sample of a study of T cells in Graves' hyperthyroidism and ophthalmopathy. TCRdb itself ran the multiplex PCR reads through MiXCR, one entry per CDR3 protein. The sample holds fewer than 350,000 distinct CDR3 sequences, 15% to 20% seen once. Specimen: blood. Receptors were obtained from a woman aged 45-65 years with Graves' hyperthyroidism. Each CDR3 is given without its conserved first and last residue.

TRBV2 12 ASSEGGPYNEQF
TRBV30 10 AAQGAGETQY
TRBV6-1 12 ASSAWTVQDTQY
TRBV12-3/TRBV12-4 12 ASSAGDGWTEAF
TRBV9 20 ASSVARRGGLAGPMNTGELF
TRBV5-1 16 ASSLGAAGEASTDTQY
TRBV7-2 15 ASSLGGGTGVRQPQH
TRBV2 13 ASSEDRDRGEKLF
TRBV27 12 ASSWGGYNSPLH
TRBV28 13 ASSFPHSLGGQAF
TRBV15 12 ATSSRTIGNGYT
TRBV6-1 12 ASSGHIKGETQY
TRBV7-2 18 ASSLIGGLAGGLSYNEQF
TRBV10-3 13 AISERPQAETEAF
TRBV6-1 12 ASSPGTGQETQY
TRBV2 15 ASSEARGTVLNTEAF
TRBV5-6 10 ASSLRGGKQF
TRBV4-2 12 ASSQDGTPSGYT
TRBV6-5 13 ASSYESAGAQEQF
TRBV15 9 ATSRLGEAF
TRBV5-6 9 ASSLGQECV
TRBV7-3 11 ASSPMMGDEQF
TRBV6-2/TRBV6-3 11 ASTPGGRQPQH
TRBV12-3/TRBV12-4 13 ASSLASGGNQPQH
TRBV29-1 11 SVETGTSGEQY
TRBV5-1 12 ASSLGLQALGYT
TRBV18 14 ASSPDSTGYGYGYT
TRBV5-1 13 ASSLEGRPHDTQY
TRBV10-3 11 AISDEGHSKAF
TRBV6-9 13 ASSYFDPSTDTQY
TRBV13 13 ASSLGGVIGQGYT
TRBV2 12 ASSVEGTKNIQY
TRBV7-9 12 ASRLGAVDSPLH
TRBV3-1 11 ASSQVEYDEQF
TRBV4-1 15 ASSQDPRDSSGNTIY
TRBV12-3/TRBV12-4 11 ASTLGRGDEQF
TRBV20-1 10 SARQGRYEQY
TRBV7-2 13 ASSSGLGGMNEQF